The 24 T cell receptor beta chains listed next were all sequenced from one sample in a study of T cells in Graves' hyperthyroidism and ophthalmopathy. There were TCR beta CDR3 regions amplified from RNA transcripts. First-round RT-PCR with HTBI primers amplified the TCR CDR3 region. TCRdb used MiXCR to reprocess the multiplex PCR reads, holding one entry per CDR3 protein. The table lists around 540,000 distinct CDR3 sequences, roughly 46% of them singletons. The sequenced sample consisted of peripheral blood or thyroid tissue (not recorded which). The receptors shown here come from a woman younger than 30 with Graves' hyperthyroidism.

In this sample, this clonotype turned up a few times. This chain links TRBV7-8 with TRBJ1-5; D gene unclear. Trimming removed 3 bases at V and 2 bases at J, with 20 bases between. The germline V gene has CDR1 SGHVS and CDR2 FQNEAQ. This CDR3 is 18 amino acids long. Here the CDR3 DNA reads TGTGCCAGCAGCTTTTTCCGGGCCCCAAGGGCGGGCAATCAGCCCCAGCATTTT. It translates to CASSFFRAPRAGNQPQHF.

The chain has TRBV10-3 and TRBJ2-2, with D maybe TRBD1 (6 bases). With 4 bases removed from V and 4 bases from J, the gap between germline ends came to 13 bases. CDR3 length: 15 residues. CDR1 and CDR2 (germline): ENHRY, SYGVKD. The CDR3 loop is CAISVWQGLTGELFF. DNA for the CDR3: TGTGCCATCAGTGTGTGGCAGGGGCTCACCGGGGAGCTGTTTTTT.

The genes are TRBV29-1 and TRBJ2-5, with TRBD2 matching 14 bases. Germline CDR1 SQVTM, CDR2 ANQGSEA. V shed 7 bases, J shed 5 bases, and the junction held 0 bases outside the gene matches. This CDR3 contains 12 residues. In DNA form, the CDR3 reads TGCAGCGGGACTAGCGGGAGGGAGACCCAGTACTTC. It is translated as CSGTSGRETQYF. The full variable domain, completed using reference TRBV29-1 and TRBJ2-5, is SAVISQKPSRDICQRGTSLTIQCQVDSQVTMMFWYRQQPGQSLTLIATANQGSEATYESGFVIDKFPISRPNLTFSTLTVSNMSPEDSSIYLCSGTSGRETQYFGPGTRLLVL.

This clonotype was detected ten times or more. CDR3 residues: CASSLMVSPLHF. The CDR3 coding sequence is TGTGCCAGCAGTTTAATGGTCTCACCCCTCCACTTT. The genes are TRBV12-3 or TRBV12-4 and TRBJ1-6, with unresolved D. The V end lost 2 bases, the J end lost 10 bases, and 6 bases lay between the germline ends. This CDR3 spans 12 amino acids.

This clonotype turned up a few times. The chain carries TRBV20-1 and TRBJ2-7; 7 positions agree with TRBD1. The CDR3 runs to 13 residues. Germline loops: CDR1 DFQATT, CDR2 SNEGSKA (reference sequence). V trimming: 6 bases; J trimming: 3 bases; junction bases outside the gene matches: 8. CDR3 residues: CSAYPGTDYEQYF. The CDR3 region has the DNA TGCAGTGCCTACCCCGGGACAGACTACGAGCAGTACTTC.

As for this clonotype: This CDR3 is missing its conserved last phenylalanine or tryptophan, likely due to a read error. Because the CDR3's place on the DNA is in doubt, the DNA is left out and the CDR3 is given as listed by TCRdb. This chain uses TRBV29-1 with TRBJ1-4; the table names TRBD1, a call not compared with the DNA. Both ends counted, the CDR3 spans 8 residues. CDR1 is SQVTM, CDR2 ANQGSEA, per germline. CDR3 region: CSGRGGTG.

The CDR3 DNA reads TGCAGTGCCCTGAAGACAGTGAACACTGAAGCTTTCTTT. It translates to CSALKTVNTEAFF. This chain uses TRBV20-1 with TRBJ1-1; weak D call: TRBD1 (5 bases). The CDR3 covers 13 residues. V was trimmed by 6 bases and J by 0 bases, leaving 11 bases between them. Germline V gives CDR1 DFQATT, CDR2 SNEGSKA (reference sequence).

CDR3 bases: TGTGCCACCAGTGATTTGCTACAGGGGACCGAGCCCCTCCACTTT. Its translation: CATSDLLQGTEPLHF. The rearrangement joins TRBV24-1 to TRBJ1-6, with 7 positions matching TRBD1. The germline V gene encodes CDR1 KGHDR and CDR2 SFDVKD. This CDR3 is built from 15 residues. V gave up 0 bases and J gave up 13 bases; unmatched junction bases: 8.

V and J are TRBV15 and TRBJ1-2; 7 bases map to TRBD1. Germline V gene data show CDR1 as LNHNV and CDR2 as YYDKDF (reference sequence). The CDR3 length is 15 residues. V shed 5 bases and J 6 bases; nucleotides not matched to a gene: 12. The CDR3 loop reads CATSVRDRGLHGYTF. The DNA of the CDR3 is TGTGCCACCAGCGTCCGGGACAGAGGTTTGCATGGCTACACCTTC. The complete variable domain, with remaining parts taken from reference TRBV15 and TRBJ1-2, reads DAMVIQNPRYQVTQFGKPVTLSCSQTLNHNVMYWYQQKSSQAPKLLFHYYDKDFNNEADTPDNFQSRRPNTSFCFLDIRSPGLGDTAMYLCATSVRDRGLHGYTFGSGTRLTVV.

Note on this clonotype: Because it lacks the conserved phenylalanine or tryptophan at the end, this CDR3 is likely a read error. No DNA is shown, since the ends of the CDR3 on it are uncertain; the CDR3 is the one TCRdb lists. Here the CDR3 reads CASSTGGS. The V and J genes are TRBV11-2 and TRBJ2-7; TRBD1, as called in the table, went unchecked against the DNA. Counting both end residues, the CDR3 totals 8 amino acids. Per the germline V gene, CDR1 is SGHAT and CDR2 is FQNNGV.

The gene calls are TRBV19 and TRBJ2-5; D not resolved. The CDR3 has 15 amino acids. Germline V gives CDR1 LNHDA, CDR2 SQIVND (reference sequence). V was clipped by 6 bases and J by 2 bases, with 16 bases between them. The CDR3 loop is CASSRTAQFQETQYF. The CDR3 coding sequence is TGTGCCAGTAGCCGCACGGCTCAGTTTCAAGAGACCCAGTACTTC.

Notes on this clonotype: It may be a read error: a sequence one base away is much more abundant. The V and J genes are TRBV7-2 and TRBJ2-7, with D possibly TRBD2 on 6 matching bases. Germline CDR1 SGHTA, CDR2 FQGNSA. Trimming left V 5 bases short and J 2 bases short, with 13 bases between. This CDR3 region has 14 residues. CDR3 bases: TGTGCCAGCAGCCAGCCTGGAGGGGCCTACGAGCAGTACTTC. Translation: CASSQPGGAYEQYF.

The rearrangement uses TRBV20-1 and TRBJ2-5; the D is unclear. With 6 bases removed from V and 5 bases from J, the gap between germline ends came to 16 bases. The CDR3 has 13 residues. Germline V gene sequence: CDR1 DFQATT, CDR2 SNEGSKA (reference sequence). The CDR3: CSAQPGVWETQYF. CDR3 nucleotides: TGCAGTGCCCAACCTGGGGTTTGGGAGACCCAGTACTTC.

The chain joins TRBV12-3 or TRBV12-4 to TRBJ1-2; 10 nucleotides line up with TRBD1. This CDR3 comprises 16 residues. J gave up 7 bases and V 2 bases, and 10 bases lay outside the gene matches. CDR3 protein: CASSLSPTGGGSGYTF. The CDR3 DNA is TGTGCCAGCAGTTTATCCCCGACAGGGGGCGGGAGTGGCTACACCTTC.

On this clonotype itself: This sequence may be a read error, since a much larger clone differs from it by one base. V usage is TRBV14 and J usage is TRBJ2-7; D might be TRBD1 (5 bases). Germline V lookup: CDR1 SGHDN, CDR2 FVKESK. Trimming cost V 4 bases and J 4 bases, with 11 bases left between them. The CDR3 runs 13 residues. The CDR3 DNA sequence: TGTGCCAGCAGCCGAGCTGCAGGGTACGAGCAGTACTTC. It specifies CASSRAAGYEQYF.

In this sample, this clonotype turned up a few times. The chain has TRBV7-8 and TRBJ1-5, with D possibly TRBD1 on 5 matching bases. The CDR3 has 14 residues. The V gene's germline CDR1 is SGHVS and CDR2 FQNEAQ. Trimming removed 5 bases from V and 3 bases from J, with 11 bases in between. In DNA, the CDR3 is TGTGCCAGCAGCAGAAGACAGATCAATCAGCCCCAGCATTTT. It encodes CASSRRQINQPQHF.

The chain employs TRBV2 and TRBJ2-2, with D hard to call. This CDR3 has 13 amino acids. CDR1 and CDR2 from the germline V gene are SNHLY and FYNNEI. Deletions cut 1 base from V and 1 base from J, with 1 base between. CDR3 coding DNA: TGTGCCAGCAGTGAAGAGAACACCGGGGAGCTGTTTTTT. The encoded protein is CASSEENTGELFF.

This clonotype was found many times. The gene calls are TRBV2 and TRBJ2-2, with 8 bases aligning to TRBD2. CDR1 and CDR2 (germline): SNHLY, FYNNEI. The J segment lost 4 bases and the V segment lost 6 bases, leaving 4 bases of the junction unmatched. This CDR3 has 14 amino acids. DNA of the CDR3: TGTGCCAGCAGGGGCGGGACTAGCACCGGGGAGCTGTTTTTT. This codes for CASRGGTSTGELFF.

Turning to this clonotype: This could be a read error, since a much larger clone is one nucleotide away. The chain recombines TRBV2 with TRBJ2-7; unclear D gene. This CDR3 has 11 amino acids. V gave up 6 bases and J gave up 5 bases, with 8 bases separating them. Germline CDR1 SNHLY, CDR2 FYNNEI. As DNA, the CDR3 is TGTGCCAGCAGCTTAGTCCACGAGCAGTACTTC. This gives the protein CASSLVHEQYF.

V usage is TRBV29-1 and J usage is TRBJ2-5; 10 nucleotides align to TRBD1. V shed 6 bases and J 5 bases; nucleotides not matched to a gene: 6. This CDR3 has 13 residues. CDR1 is SQVTM, CDR2 ANQGSEA, per germline. The CDR3, as DNA: TGCAGCGTAGCTGGACAGGGGGTTGAGACCCAGTACTTC. Its protein product is CSVAGQGVETQYF.

This sequence joins TRBV11-2 and TRBJ1-2, with D possibly matching TRBD1 (5 bases). The CDR3 contains 14 residues. Per the germline V gene, CDR1 is SGHAT and CDR2 is FQNNGV. V lost 1 base, J lost 7 bases, and 13 bases lay in between. The CDR3 spells CASSLVGGQGGYTF. CDR3 coding DNA: TGTGCCAGCAGCTTAGTGGGCGGCCAGGGTGGCTACACCTTC.

Ten or more counts support this clonotype. The chain recombines TRBV10-3 with TRBJ1-2, with D possibly being TRBD1 (5 bases). The V end lost 9 bases, the J end lost 2 bases, and 13 bases lay between the germline ends. Germline V gives CDR1 ENHRY, CDR2 SYGVKD. The CDR3 is made up of 13 amino acids. The CDR3 bases are TGTGCCATATCCGGGACGGAAAACTATGGCTACACCTTC. Residues: CAISGTENYGYTF.

V usage is TRBV20-1 and J usage is TRBJ1-5; no reliable D call. This CDR3 has 17 amino acids. Germline lookup yields CDR1 DFQATT and CDR2 SNEGSKA (reference sequence). The germline V and J ends were trimmed by 0 bases and 7 bases, with 22 bases remaining between them. CDR3 bases: TGCAGTGCTAGAGATACACTATTTGGCCCGTTGTGGCAGCCCCAGCATTTT. Its protein is CSARDTLFGPLWQPQHF.

The V gene is TRBV29-1, the J gene TRBJ2-2; 7 bases line up with TRBD1. The junction had 7 bases not matched to a gene; V was cut back by 6 bases and J by 6 bases. The CDR3 totals 13 residues. The germline V gene encodes CDR1 SQVTM and CDR2 ANQGSEA. CDR3 coding DNA: TGCAGCGTCCCGGACAGGTTCCCCGGGGAGCTGTTTTTT. This translates into CSVPDRFPGELFF.